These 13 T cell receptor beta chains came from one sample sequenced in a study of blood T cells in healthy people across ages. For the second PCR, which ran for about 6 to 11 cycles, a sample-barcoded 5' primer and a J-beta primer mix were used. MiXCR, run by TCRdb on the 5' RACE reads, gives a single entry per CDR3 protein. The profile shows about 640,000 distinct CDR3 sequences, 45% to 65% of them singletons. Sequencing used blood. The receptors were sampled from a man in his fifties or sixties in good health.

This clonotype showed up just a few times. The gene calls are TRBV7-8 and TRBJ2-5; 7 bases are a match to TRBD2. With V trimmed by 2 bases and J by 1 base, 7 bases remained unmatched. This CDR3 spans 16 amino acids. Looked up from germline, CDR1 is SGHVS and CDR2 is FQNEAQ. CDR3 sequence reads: CASSLFASGIQETQYF. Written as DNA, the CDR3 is TGTGCCAGCAGCTTATTTGCTAGCGGCATCCAAGAGACCCAGTACTTC.

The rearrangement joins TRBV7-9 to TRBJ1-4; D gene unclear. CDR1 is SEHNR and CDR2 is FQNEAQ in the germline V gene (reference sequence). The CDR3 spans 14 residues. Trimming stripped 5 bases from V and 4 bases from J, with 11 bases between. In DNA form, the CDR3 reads TGTGCCAGCAGCCCGGACGGAGATAATGAAAAACTGTTTTTT. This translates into CASSPDGDNEKLFF.

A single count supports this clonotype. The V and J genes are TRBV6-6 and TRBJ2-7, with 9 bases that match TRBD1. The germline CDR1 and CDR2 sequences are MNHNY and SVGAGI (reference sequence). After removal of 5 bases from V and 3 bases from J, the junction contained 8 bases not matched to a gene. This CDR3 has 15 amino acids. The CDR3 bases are TGTGCCAGCAGTACGCCCGGGACAGGGCTCTACGAGCAGTACTTC. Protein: CASSTPGTGLYEQYF.

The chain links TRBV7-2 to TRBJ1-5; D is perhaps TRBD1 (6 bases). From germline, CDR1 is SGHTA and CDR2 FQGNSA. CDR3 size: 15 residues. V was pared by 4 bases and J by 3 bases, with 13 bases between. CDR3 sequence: CASSYSRDTNQPQHF. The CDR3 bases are TGTGCCAGCAGCTACTCGCGGGACACCAATCAGCCCCAGCATTTT.

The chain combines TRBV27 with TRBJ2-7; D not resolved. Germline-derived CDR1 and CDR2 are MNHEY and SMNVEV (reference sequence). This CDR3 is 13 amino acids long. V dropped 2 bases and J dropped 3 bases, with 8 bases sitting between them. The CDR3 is CASSLIVGYEQYF. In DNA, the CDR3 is TGTGCCAGCAGTTTAATAGTCGGCTACGAGCAGTACTTC.

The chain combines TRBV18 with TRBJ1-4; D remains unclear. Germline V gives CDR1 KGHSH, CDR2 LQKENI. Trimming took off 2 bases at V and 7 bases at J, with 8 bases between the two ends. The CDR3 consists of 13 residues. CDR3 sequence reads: CASSPGRGEKLFF. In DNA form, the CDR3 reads TGTGCCAGCTCACCAGGGCGTGGTGAAAAACTGTTTTTT.

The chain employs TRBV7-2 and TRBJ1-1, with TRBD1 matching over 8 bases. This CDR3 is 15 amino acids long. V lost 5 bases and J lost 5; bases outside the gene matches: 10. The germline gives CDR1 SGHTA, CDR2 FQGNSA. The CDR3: CASSPSRGRETEAFF. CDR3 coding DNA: TGTGCCAGCAGCCCCAGCAGGGGGCGGGAGACTGAAGCTTTCTTT. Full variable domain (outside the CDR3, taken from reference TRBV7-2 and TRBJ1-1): GAGVSQSPSNKVTEKGKDVELRCDPISGHTALYWYRQSLGQGLEFLIYFQGNSAPDKSGLPSDRFSAERTGGSVSTLTIQRTQQEDSAVYLCASSPSRGRETEAFFGQGTRLTVV.

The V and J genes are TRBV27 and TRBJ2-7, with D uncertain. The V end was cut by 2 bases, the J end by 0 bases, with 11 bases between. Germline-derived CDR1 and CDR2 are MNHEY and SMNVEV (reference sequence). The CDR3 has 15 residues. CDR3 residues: CASSLRGSRSYEQYF. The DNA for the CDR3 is TGTGCCAGCAGTTTACGTGGCTCACGCTCCTACGAGCAGTACTTC.

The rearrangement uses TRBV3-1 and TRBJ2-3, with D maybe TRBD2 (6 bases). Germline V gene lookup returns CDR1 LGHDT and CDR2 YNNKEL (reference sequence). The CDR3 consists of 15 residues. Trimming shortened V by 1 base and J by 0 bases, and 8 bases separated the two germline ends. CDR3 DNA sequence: TGTGCCAGCAGCCAAGTAGCGGCTAGCACAGATACGCAGTATTTT. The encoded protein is CASSQVAASTDTQYF.

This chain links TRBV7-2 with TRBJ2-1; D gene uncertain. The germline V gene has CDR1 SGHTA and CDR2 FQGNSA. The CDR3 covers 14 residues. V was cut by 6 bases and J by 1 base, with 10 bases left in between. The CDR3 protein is CASSFPGSYNEQFF. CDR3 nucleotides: TGTGCCAGCAGTTTCCCTGGGTCCTACAATGAGCAGTTCTTC.

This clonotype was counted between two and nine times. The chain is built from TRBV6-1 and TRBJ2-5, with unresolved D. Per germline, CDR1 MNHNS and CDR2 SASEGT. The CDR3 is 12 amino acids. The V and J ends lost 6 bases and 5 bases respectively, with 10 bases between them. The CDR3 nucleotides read TGTGCCAGCAGCGCGCTTAGGGAGACCCAGTACTTC. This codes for CASSALRETQYF.

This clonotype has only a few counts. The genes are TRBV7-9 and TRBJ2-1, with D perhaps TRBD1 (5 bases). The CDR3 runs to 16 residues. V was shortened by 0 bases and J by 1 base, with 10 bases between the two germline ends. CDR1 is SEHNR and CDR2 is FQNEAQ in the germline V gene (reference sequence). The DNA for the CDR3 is TGTGCCAGCAGCTTAGCGACAGTGATTTCCTACAATGAGCAGTTCTTC. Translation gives CASSLATVISYNEQFF.

CDR3 region: CASSTGLAGGLRGDTQYF. The CDR3 DNA sequence: TGTGCCAGCAGCACAGGACTAGCGGGGGGGCTCCGTGGAGATACGCAGTATTTT. This chain joins TRBV7-2 and TRBJ2-3; 15 bases match TRBD2. The CDR3 has 18 amino acids. Germline values: CDR1 SGHTA, CDR2 FQGNSA. The trim removed 5 bases at V and 5 bases at J, leaving 11 bases unmatched.